The 16 T cell receptor beta chains presented below share a single source sample, sequenced in a study of cytomegalovirus exposure and HLA in healthy donors (TCRdb year 2017). The library came from the immunoSEQ multiplex PCR assay. A mixture of 60 forward primers for TCR Vbeta segments and 13 reverse primers for TCR Jbeta segments was used in the multiplex PCR. As stored in TCRdb, this immuneACCESS dataset retains in-frame rearrangements with V and J assigned. A fraction of the clones does not appear; measured against another copy, unresolved V genes explain less than half of the discrepancy, and the remainder lacks a known reason. The sample yields approximately 150,000 clones; 55% to 80% were counted once. The ten top clones hold 4.5% of the sample. The sequencing input was PBMCs. All receptors derive from a woman in her late teens or twenties in good health and CMV-seropositive.

This chain links TRBV5-1 with TRBJ2-7, with D unresolved. The germline CDR1 and CDR2 sequences are SGHRS and YFSETQ. V was cut by 1 base and J by 4 bases, with 15 bases left in between. The CDR3 contains 15 residues. DNA of the CDR3: TGCGCCAGCAGCTTGATGTTGGAGATTGGATACGAGCAGTACTTC. Its protein is CASSLMLEIGYEQYF. The complete variable domain, with remaining parts taken from reference TRBV5-1 and TRBJ2-7, reads KAGVTQTPRYLIKTRGQQVTLSCSPISGHRSVSWYQQTPGQGLQFLFEYFSETQRNKGNFPGRFSGRQFSNSRSEMNVSTLELGDSALYLCASSLMLEIGYEQYFGPGTRLTVT.

This clone was seen a single time. The rearrangement links TRBV9 to TRBJ2-7, with 9 bases matching TRBD1. V was clipped by 3 bases and J by 0 bases; unmatched bases: 16. The length of the CDR3 is 19 residues. Germline values: CDR1 SGDLS, CDR2 YYNGEE. The CDR3 nucleotides are TGTGCCAGCAGCGCCATCACATCTCCCGGGACAGGGTTCTCCTACGAGCAGTACTTC. Encoded protein: CASSAITSPGTGFSYEQYF.

The rearrangement joins TRBV2 to TRBJ2-6, with 8 bases aligning to TRBD1. Germline V gives CDR1 SNHLY, CDR2 FYNNEI. The CDR3 length is 18 residues. V dropped 5 bases and J dropped 0; count of bases not matched to a gene: 9. This CDR3 reads CASSLDRGGLSGANVLTF. CDR3 nucleotides: TGTGCCAGCAGTCTAGACAGGGGAGGCCTCTCTGGGGCCAACGTCCTGACTTTC. The entire variable domain, with the rest obtained from reference TRBV2 and TRBJ2-6, is as follows: EPEVTQTPSHQVTQMGQEVILRCVPISNHLYFYWYRQILGQKVEFLVSFYNNEISEKSEIFDDQFSVERPDGSNFTLKIRSTKLEDSAMYFCASSLDRGGLSGANVLTFGAGSRLTVL.

The CDR3 DNA reads TGCGCCAGCAGGGCAGTGTCAGGGGCAAATCAGCCCCAGCATTTT. It is translated as CASRAVSGANQPQHF. J is TRBJ1-5 and V is TRBV5-1, with TRBD1 as a possible D gene (6 bases). This CDR3 is 15 amino acids long. V lost 5 bases and J lost 4, with 16 bases in between. In germline, CDR1 is SGHRS, CDR2 YFSETQ.

The V call is TRBV9, the J call TRBJ2-3; TRBD2 might be the D (7 bases). V lost 2 bases to trimming and J lost 2 bases, with 15 bases between them. The germline V gene encodes CDR1 SGDLS and CDR2 YYNGEE. There are 16 residues in the CDR3. The CDR3 here is CASSVRTGGNTDTQYF. The CDR3 DNA reads as TGTGCCAGCAGCGTCCGCACGGGGGGCAACACAGATACGCAGTATTTT.

The rearrangement uses TRBV27 and TRBJ1-6; D gene unclear. The CDR3 extends over 14 amino acids. V was cut by 1 base and J by 3 bases, with 4 bases left in between. The germline CDR1 and CDR2 sequences are MNHEY and SMNVEV (reference sequence). DNA of the CDR3: TGTGCCAGCAGTTTATTCGGCTATAATTCACCCCTCCACTTT. Translated: CASSLFGYNSPLHF.

The rearrangement joins TRBV5-1 to TRBJ2-7; 10 nucleotides line up with TRBD2. The junction had 6 bases not matched to a gene; V was cut back by 3 bases and J by 3 bases. Germline V gene data show CDR1 as SGHRS and CDR2 as YFSETQ. The CDR3 length is 15 residues. The CDR3 spells CASSWGTSDIYEQYF. Here the CDR3 DNA reads TGCGCCAGCAGCTGGGGGACTAGCGACATCTACGAGCAGTACTTC.

The J gene is TRBJ2-3, the V gene TRBV4-3, with 14 bases identical to TRBD2. The CDR3 length is 20 residues. With 0 bases clipped from V and 0 bases from J, the junction kept 8 bases outside the gene matches. Germline CDR1 and CDR2: LGHNA and YSLEER. In DNA form, the CDR3 reads TGCGCCAGCAGCCAAGATAGGGGACTAGCGGGGGTCCCTAGCACAGATACGCAGTATTTT. Translating it yields CASSQDRGLAGVPSTDTQYF.

There are a few counts of this clone. The CDR3 DNA sequence: TGTGCCAGCAGCCAACCGGTGCCTAACGAGCAGTACTTC. Translation: CASSQPVPNEQYF. V gene TRBV7-8 combines with J gene TRBJ2-7; D unclear. Germline lookup yields CDR1 SGHVS and CDR2 FQNEAQ. CDR3 length: 13 residues. V gave up 5 bases and J gave up 5 bases, with 13 bases separating them.

CDR3 region: CASSYSGQDYEQYF. DNA of the CDR3: TGTGCCAGCAGTTACTCAGGACAGGACTACGAGCAGTACTTC. The rearrangement joins TRBV6-5 to TRBJ2-5, with 7 positions matching TRBD1. The J call could be wrong; TRBJ2-7 is a better fit for the DNA end. This CDR3 is 14 amino acids long. Germline values: CDR1 MNHEY, CDR2 SVGAGI.

This chain joins TRBV7-2 and TRBJ2-2; D possibly corresponds to TRBD2 (6 bases). The CDR3 is made up of 15 amino acids. Germline CDR1 and CDR2: SGHTA and FQGNSA. V lost 7 bases and J lost 1, with 13 bases in between. The CDR3 nucleotides are TGTGCCAGCACGAGTGGGGGGAGGAACACCGGGGAGCTGTTTTTT. Residues: CASTSGGRNTGELFF.

The rearrangement uses TRBV6-1 and TRBJ2-7; 8 positions match TRBD1. In germline, CDR1 is MNHNS, CDR2 SASEGT. This CDR3 contains 13 residues. V was clipped by 10 bases and J by 2 bases; unmatched bases: 7. DNA of the CDR3: TGTGCCACCCGGGACAGGACAACCTACGAGCAGTACTTC. Protein product: CATRDRTTYEQYF.

This clone has more than one count but fewer than ten. The chain recombines TRBV6-6 with TRBJ1-2, with 7 bases identical to TRBD1. Germline assignment: CDR1 MNHNY and CDR2 SVGAGI (reference sequence). The CDR3 totals 14 residues. The V gene end was trimmed by 4 bases and the J gene end by 8 bases; junction bases not matched to a gene: 10. The chain's CDR3 is CASSSTGFPPGYTF. The DNA for the CDR3 is TGTGCCAGCAGTTCGACAGGGTTCCCTCCGGGCTACACCTTC.

The count of this clone is one. This chain joins TRBV10-3 and TRBJ2-1; 11 bases line up with TRBD2. V dropped 10 bases and J dropped 6; count of bases not matched to a gene: 11. CDR3 length equals 15 residues. Germline values: CDR1 ENHRY, CDR2 SYGVKD. For the CDR3, the DNA is TGTGCCACCAACCGGGGACTAGCGGAGACCAATGAGCAGTTCTTC. It is translated as CATNRGLAETNEQFF.

V gene TRBV6-6 combines with J gene TRBJ1-2; D is undetermined. The CDR3 is 14 residues long. The germline V and J ends were trimmed by 0 bases and 2 bases, with 7 bases remaining between them. CDR1 is MNHNY, CDR2 SVGAGI, per germline (reference sequence). The CDR3 loop is CASSYSAGNYGYTF. CDR3 nucleotide sequence: TGTGCCAGCAGTTACTCGGCAGGAAACTATGGCTACACCTTC.

Comments on this clone: The junction differs from germline at one of its ends, possibly a read error. The chain combines TRBV7-7 with TRBJ2-2, with 9 bases aligning to TRBD2. The CDR3 spans 18 residues. Germline-derived CDR1 and CDR2 are SSHAT and FNYEAQ (reference sequence). CDR3 residues: CASSLTAGGPYGHGELFF. The CDR3 DNA reads as TGTGCTAGCAGCTTAACGGCGGGGGGGCCTTACGGTCACGGGGAGCTGTTTTTT.